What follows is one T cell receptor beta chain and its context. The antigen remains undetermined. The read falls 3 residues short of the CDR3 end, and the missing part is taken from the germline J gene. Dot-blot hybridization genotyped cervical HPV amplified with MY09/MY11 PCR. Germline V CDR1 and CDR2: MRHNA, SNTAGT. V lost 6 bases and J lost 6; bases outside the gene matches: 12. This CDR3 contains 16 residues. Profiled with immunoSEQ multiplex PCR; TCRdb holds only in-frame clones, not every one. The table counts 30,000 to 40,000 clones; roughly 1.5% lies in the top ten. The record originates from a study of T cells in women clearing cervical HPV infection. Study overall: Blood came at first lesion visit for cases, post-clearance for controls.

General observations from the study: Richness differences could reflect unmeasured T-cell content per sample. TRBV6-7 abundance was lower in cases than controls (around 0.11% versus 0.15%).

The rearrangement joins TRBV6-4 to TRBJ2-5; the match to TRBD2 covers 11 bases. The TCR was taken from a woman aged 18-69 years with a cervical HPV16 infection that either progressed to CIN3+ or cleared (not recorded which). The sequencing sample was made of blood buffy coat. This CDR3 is CASSPVASGGSKTQYF. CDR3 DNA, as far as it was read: TGTGCCAGCAGCCCCGTGGCTAGCGGGGGGAGTAAGACC.